These 10 T cell receptor beta chains share one sample of origin, sequenced in a study of T-cell reconstitution after alpha-beta-depleted transplantation in children. It was with unique molecular identifiers that the TCRbeta library was prepared. MiXCR, applied by TCRdb to the PCR reads, yields one record per CDR3 protein. The table has around 52,000 distinct CDR3 sequences, under 6.5% seen once. Sequences were derived from PBMCs, mostly from graft donor cells, sampled 60 days after TCRalphabeta/CD19-depleted stem cell transplant. The receptors were sampled from a female patient aged 2-10 years who had a stem cell transplant for aplastic anemia, so the T cells may come from the graft donor.

This clonotype was seen many times. The CDR3 loop is CASGKRESSYEQYF. CDR3 sequence (DNA): TGTGCCAGCGGGAAGCGGGAGAGCTCCTACGAGCAGTACTTC. This rearrangement joins TRBV12-3 or TRBV12-4 to TRBJ2-7, with 8 bases fitting TRBD2. The length of the CDR3 is 14 residues. V shed 8 bases and J 0 bases; nucleotides not matched to a gene: 6.

This clonotype was found many times. This chain joins TRBV20-1 and TRBJ2-7; the match to TRBD2 covers 10 bases. Per germline, CDR1 DFQATT and CDR2 SNEGSKA (reference sequence). V lost 5 bases, J lost 3 bases, and 4 bases stayed unmatched. The CDR3 extends over 13 amino acids. CDR3 loop: CSAPLAGIYEQYF. The DNA of the CDR3 is TGCAGTGCTCCACTAGCGGGGATCTACGAGCAGTACTTC.

This clonotype appeared many times. The rearrangement joins TRBV5-1 to TRBJ2-7, with D uncertain. CDR3 length: 14 amino acids. The V gene's germline CDR1 is SGHRS and CDR2 YFSETQ. V gave up 2 bases and J gave up 2 bases, with 11 bases separating them. CDR3 region: CASSFTNGPYEQYF. DNA of the CDR3: TGCGCCAGCAGCTTTACTAACGGTCCCTACGAGCAGTACTTC.

This clonotype was recorded at least ten times. V gene TRBV28 combines with J gene TRBJ1-1; D gene unclear. CDR1 is MDHEN and CDR2 is SYDVKM in the germline V gene. V lost 6 bases and J 4 bases, leaving 15 bases between the germline ends. The CDR3 totals 14 residues. This CDR3 reads CASSRGGTGTEAFF. The CDR3 region has the DNA TGTGCCAGCAGCCGCGGAGGCACGGGCACTGAAGCTTTCTTT. Full variable domain (missing parts from reference TRBV28 and TRBJ1-1): DVKVTQSSRYLVKRTGEKVFLECVQDMDHENMFWYRQDPGLGLRLIYFSYDVKMKEKGDIPEGYSVSREKKERFSLILESASTNQTSMYLCASSRGGTGTEAFFGQGTRLTVV.

This clonotype was counted at least ten times. The chain is built from TRBV21-1 and TRBJ2-1; the tabulated D call, TRBD1, remains unverified against the DNA. TRBV21-1 is labeled a pseudogene. CDR3 size: 19 residues. The CDR3 loop reads CASSKGGRERWCSYNEQFF. The CDR3 DNA is TGTGCCAGCAGCAAAGGGGGGCGGGAGAGGTGGTGCTCCTACAATGAGCAGTTCTTC.

The sample holds a few counts of this clonotype. The chain uses TRBV9 and TRBJ2-6, with D perhaps matching TRBD1 or TRBD2 (5 bases each). This CDR3 has 16 residues. The V end was cut by 4 bases, the J end by 4 bases, with 15 bases between. Germline CDR1 is SGDLS and CDR2 is YYNGEE. The CDR3 sequence is CASSLGVGEGANVLTF. CDR3 in DNA: TGTGCCAGCAGCCTGGGGGTAGGGGAGGGGGCCAACGTCCTGACTTTC. The variable domain in full, completed from reference TRBV9 and TRBJ2-6, reads DSGVTQTPKHLITATGQRVTLRCSPRSGDLSVYWYQQSLDQGLQFLIQYYNGEERAKGNILERFSAQQFPDLHSELNLSSLELGDSALYFCASSLGVGEGANVLTFGAGSRLTVL.

The sample holds many counts of this clonotype. The chain links TRBV11-2 to TRBJ2-4; 7 bases agree with TRBD1. J lost 0 bases, V lost 6 bases, and 5 bases had no gene match. Germline assignment: CDR1 SGHAT and CDR2 FQNNGV. The CDR3 has 15 amino acids. The CDR3 region has the DNA TGTGCCAGCAGGCCGGGACAGAGAGCCAAAAACATTCAGTACTTC. Encoded protein: CASRPGQRAKNIQYF. Supplemented by reference TRBV11-2 and TRBJ2-4, the full variable domain reads EAGVAQSPRYKIIEKRQSVAFWCNPISGHATLYWYQQILGQGPKLLIQFQNNGVVDDSQLPKDRFSAERLKGVDSTLKIQPAKLEDSAVYLCASRPGQRAKNIQYFGAGTRLSVL.

This clonotype was recorded many times. This rearrangement joins TRBV6-4 to TRBJ2-5; unclear D gene. The V end lost 11 bases, the J end lost 11 bases, and 15 bases lay between the germline ends. The CDR3 length is 10 residues. Germline CDR1 and CDR2: MRHNA and SNTAGT. CDR3 residues: CAPRRVAQYF. The CDR3 nucleotides are TGTGCCCCCCGGCGAGTCGCGCAGTACTTC.

Ten or more counts support this clonotype. The chain uses TRBV5-1 and TRBJ1-1; D gene uncertain. This CDR3 spans 14 amino acids. Trimming took 6 bases from V and 1 from J, leaving 13 bases between them. Germline-derived CDR1 and CDR2 are SGHRS and YFSETQ. CDR3 sequence reads: CASTSRPGNTEAFF. Written as DNA, the CDR3 is TGCGCCAGCACCTCCCGGCCCGGGAACACTGAAGCTTTCTTT.

This clonotype was seen at least ten times. This chain connects TRBV4-1 to TRBJ1-1; D might be TRBD1 (5 bases). The CDR3 runs to 17 residues. Germline CDR1 reads MGHRA; CDR2 reads YSYEKL. Between the trimmed V and J ends, which lost 0 bases and 5 bases, there was a span of 19 bases. CDR3 sequence reads: CASSQDKWKGLGTEAFF. CDR3 coding DNA: TGCGCCAGCAGCCAAGATAAGTGGAAGGGGCTCGGGACTGAAGCTTTCTTT.